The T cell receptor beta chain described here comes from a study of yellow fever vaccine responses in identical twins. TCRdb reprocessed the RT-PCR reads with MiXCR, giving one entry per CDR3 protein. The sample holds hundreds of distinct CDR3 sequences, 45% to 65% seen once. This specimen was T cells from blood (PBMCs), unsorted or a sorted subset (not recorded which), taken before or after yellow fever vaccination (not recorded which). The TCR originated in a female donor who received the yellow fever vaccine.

CDR3 sequence (DNA): TGTGCCAGCAGCCTTCGGAAAGACAGTTACAATGAGCAGTTCTTC. Translation gives CASSLRKDSYNEQFF. The rearrangement uses TRBV7-3 and TRBJ2-1; D may be TRBD1 (5 bases). Trimming took 5 bases from V and 4 from J, leaving 15 bases between them. Germline V CDR1 and CDR2: SGHTA, FQGTGA. The CDR3 contains 15 residues.